This T cell receptor beta chain was captured by sequencing in a study of identical twins. Points from the study as a whole: Twin-shared out-of-frame alpha sequences were enriched for low generation probability.

One entry per CDR3 protein, called by TCRdb with MiXCR from the 5' RACE reads. Here the sample spans about 430,000 distinct CDR3 sequences, about 18% being singletons. V lost 1 base and J lost 8, with 20 bases in between. There are 15 residues in the CDR3. Germline V CDR1 and CDR2: DFQATT, SNEGSKA (reference sequence). This clonotype has more than one count but fewer than ten. No antigen is known for it. This receptor was obtained from a man over 45 in good health. The chain joins TRBV20-1 to TRBJ1-2, with D perhaps TRBD1 (5 bases). Sequenced input: naive T cells sorted from blood. The CDR3 loop is CSARVPGVDRRGYTF. CDR3 nucleotide sequence: TGCAGTGCTAGAGTACCGGGGGTCGACAGAAGGGGCTACACCTTC.